These 14 T cell receptor beta chains came from one sample sequenced in a study of T cell changes during pregnancy in multiple sclerosis. Profiled with immunoSEQ multiplex PCR; TCRdb holds only in-frame clones, not every one. Of tens of thousands of clones listed, approximately 90% are singletons. The sequencing used peripheral blood, collected in the first trimester of pregnancy. The source of these receptors is a female donor in good health, enrolled as a control in a pregnancy study.

The V gene is TRBV2, the J gene TRBJ1-1, with 9 bases lining up with TRBD1. With V trimmed by 8 bases and J by 1 base, 2 bases remained unmatched. The germline CDR1 and CDR2 sequences are SNHLY and FYNNEI. The CDR3 extends over 13 amino acids. The CDR3 bases are TGTGCCAGCGGGGGACAGGGGAACACTGAAGCTTTCTTT. The encoded protein is CASGGQGNTEAFF.

This clone appeared once. The chain employs TRBV19 and TRBJ2-1, with 8 positions matching TRBD2. With 3 bases clipped from V and 0 bases from J, the junction kept 4 bases outside the gene matches. Germline CDR1 LNHDA, CDR2 SQIVND (reference sequence). This CDR3 has 16 amino acids. The CDR3 coding sequence is TGTGCCAGTAGTATCCTCGGGAGGGCCTCCTACAATGAGCAGTTCTTC. This gives the protein CASSILGRASYNEQFF.

The chain uses TRBV7-8 and TRBJ1-5; 7 nucleotides match TRBD1. Losses at the gene ends were 2 bases for V and 6 bases for J; bases not matched to a gene: 13. CDR3 length: 17 residues. Germline V gene sequence: CDR1 SGHVS, CDR2 FQNEAQ. The CDR3 coding sequence is TGTGCCAGCAGCTTATTCCCCGGCCAGGGGGTACGTCAGCCCCAGCATTTT. Translating it yields CASSLFPGQGVRQPQHF.

This chain uses TRBV5-1 with TRBJ1-1, with TRBD1 matching over 8 bases. Per the germline V gene, CDR1 is SGHRS and CDR2 is YFSETQ. V lost 5 bases to trimming and J lost 0 bases; unmatched junction nucleotides: 3. The CDR3 is 14 amino acids. The CDR3 region is CASRDRGMNTEAFF. The CDR3 coding sequence is TGCGCCAGCAGAGACAGGGGAATGAACACTGAAGCTTTCTTT.

The genes are TRBV18 and TRBJ2-7; 7 bases agree with TRBD2. The CDR3 contains 14 residues. Germline CDR1 KGHSH, CDR2 LQKENI. V dropped 2 bases and J dropped 6; count of bases not matched to a gene: 7. The CDR3 nucleotides read TGTGCCAGCTCACCAGCCCGGGACTATTCCGAGCAGTACTTC. It translates to CASSPARDYSEQYF.

This clone was seen once. V gene TRBV6-1 combines with J gene TRBJ2-1, with 8 bases matching TRBD1. Losses at the gene ends were 8 bases for V and 8 bases for J; bases not matched to a gene: 11. CDR1 and CDR2 from the germline V gene are MNHNS and SASEGT. This CDR3 spans 14 amino acids. CDR3 DNA: TGTGCCAGCGGCGACAGGGGAGCTGGGGATGAGCAGTTCTTC. Protein sequence: CASGDRGAGDEQFF.

The chain recombines TRBV7-2 with TRBJ2-5; D remains ambiguous. The CDR3 contains 14 residues. Between the trimmed V and J ends, which lost 2 bases and 7 bases, there was a span of 14 bases. Germline V gene lookup returns CDR1 SGHTA and CDR2 FQGNSA. The CDR3 region is CASSLSPAARTQYF. In DNA, the CDR3 is TGTGCCAGCAGCTTAAGTCCGGCGGCCCGGACCCAGTACTTC. Based on the CDR3 plus reference TRBV7-2 and TRBJ2-5, the full variable domain is GAGVSQSPSNKVTEKGKDVELRCDPISGHTALYWYRQSLGQGLEFLIYFQGNSAPDKSGLPSDRFSAERTGGSVSTLTIQRTQQEDSAVYLCASSLSPAARTQYFGPGTRLLVL.

The chain has TRBV15 and TRBJ1-3, with D uncertain. Germline lookup yields CDR1 LNHNV and CDR2 YYDKDF (reference sequence). The V and J ends lost 1 base and 15 bases respectively, with 16 bases between them. There are 13 residues in the CDR3. The CDR3: CATSRAITEGKYF. In nucleotides, the CDR3 is TGTGCCACCAGCAGAGCTATAACAGAGGGAAAATATTTT.

The V gene is TRBV27, the J gene TRBJ1-5, with 10 bases identical to TRBD1. With 5 bases clipped from V and 5 bases from J, the junction kept 3 bases outside the gene matches. The germline CDR1 and CDR2 sequences are MNHEY and SMNVEV (reference sequence). The CDR3 is 14 amino acids. This CDR3 reads CASSPGQGDQPQHF. DNA for the CDR3: TGTGCCAGCAGTCCCGGACAGGGGGATCAGCCCCAGCATTTT.

The chain joins TRBV5-5 to TRBJ1-3, with TRBD1 matching over 9 bases. Germline CDR1 reads SGHKS; CDR2 reads YYEKEE (reference sequence). The CDR3 is made up of 15 amino acids. Unmatched junction bases numbered 2, after V lost 4 bases and J lost 0 bases. The CDR3: CASSVTGGSGNTIYF. Here the CDR3 DNA reads TGTGCCAGCAGCGTGACAGGGGGCTCTGGAAACACCATATATTTT.

Comment on this clone: At one of its ends the junction is not consistent with the germline gene, which may arise from a read error. This chain connects TRBV6-5 to TRBJ1-2, with TRBD1 matching over 8 bases. CDR3 length: 15 amino acids. In germline, CDR1 is MNHEY, CDR2 SVGAGI. The chain's CDR3 is CASSYSDSGQVPRIF. CDR3 DNA: TGTGCCAGCAGTTACTCGGATTCGGGACAGGTCCCCAGGATCTTC.

The chain joins TRBV7-9 to TRBJ2-7, with 11 nucleotides matching TRBD2. CDR1 is SEHNR, CDR2 FQNEAQ, per germline (reference sequence). This CDR3 is built from 16 residues. Losses at the gene ends were 5 bases for V and 3 bases for J; bases not matched to a gene: 9. The CDR3 loop is CASSDQTSGKFYEQYF. DNA for the CDR3: TGTGCCAGCAGCGACCAGACTAGCGGGAAGTTCTACGAGCAGTACTTC.

This chain links TRBV5-5 with TRBJ1-4, with D possibly matching TRBD1 (5 bases). Germline-derived CDR1 and CDR2 are SGHKS and YYEKEE (reference sequence). V shed 5 bases and J shed 3 bases, with 11 bases lying between them. The CDR3 sequence is 14 residues long. CDR3 amino acids: CASSLGGANEKLFF. In nucleotides, the CDR3 is TGTGCCAGCAGTCTGGGAGGGGCTAATGAAAAACTGTTTTTT.

This clone appeared a single time. V and J are TRBV7-2 and TRBJ2-3; 11 bases match TRBD2. Germline CDR1 and CDR2: SGHTA and FQGNSA. Trimming took 4 bases from V and 4 from J; bases not matched to a gene: 10. The CDR3 is 17 residues long. Here the CDR3 DNA reads TGTGCCAGCAGCTCGACGACTAGCGGGATTCTCCCAGATACGCAGTATTTT. Amino acid sequence: CASSSTTSGILPDTQYF.